These 19 T cell receptor beta chains were all obtained from the same sample, sequenced in a study of CD8 T cells in Susac syndrome. RNA amounts of about 0.5 to 1 ug underwent reverse transcription with random hexamers. MiXCR was run by TCRdb on the immunoSEQ multiplex PCR reads, yielding one entry per CDR3 protein. Found here are around 300,000 distinct CDR3 sequences, 75% to 90% of them singletons; the top ten hold roughly 0.2%. Material: CD8+ T cells from PBMCs. The receptors derive from a human donor with multiple sclerosis.

This clonotype showed up just a few times. The chain is built from TRBV9 and TRBJ2-7; the D gene is possibly TRBD2 (7 bases). The CDR3 sequence is 15 residues long. V lost 0 bases to trimming and J lost 0 bases, with 10 bases between them. The V gene's germline CDR1 is SGDLS and CDR2 YYNGEE. The CDR3 is CASSVAGGLSYEQYF. CDR3 nucleotide sequence: TGTGCCAGCAGCGTAGCGGGGGGCCTCTCCTACGAGCAGTACTTC.

J is TRBJ2-1 and V is TRBV12-3 or TRBV12-4, with 7 bases that match TRBD1. The J segment lost 4 bases and the V segment lost 4 bases, leaving 10 bases of the junction unmatched. The CDR3 contains 16 residues. The chain's CDR3 is CASSSQPGQIYNEQFF. CDR3 nucleotides: TGTGCCAGCAGTTCCCAACCGGGACAGATATACAATGAGCAGTTCTTC.

The rearrangement links TRBV9 to TRBJ2-1, with 9 bases matching TRBD1. After removal of 0 bases from V and 7 bases from J, the junction contained 8 bases not matched to a gene. This CDR3 is 16 amino acids long. Germline loops: CDR1 SGDLS, CDR2 YYNGEE. In DNA form, the CDR3 reads TGTGCCAGCAGCGTAGGAACCGACAGGGGGGGGAATGAGCAGTTCTTC. It codes for CASSVGTDRGGNEQFF.

The V call is TRBV7-8, the J call TRBJ2-7, with a weak D call TRBD2 (5 bases). Germline-derived CDR1 and CDR2 are SGHVS and FQNEAQ. Trimming left V 5 bases short and J 6 bases short, with 11 bases between. This CDR3 comprises 12 residues. CDR3 region: CASSPGNGEQYF. CDR3 bases: TGTGCCAGCAGCCCCGGGAACGGCGAGCAGTACTTC.

This chain connects TRBV20-1 to TRBJ1-5; D perhaps matches TRBD1 (5 bases). The CDR3 covers 15 residues. Germline CDR1 and CDR2: DFQATT and SNEGSKA (reference sequence). Deletions cut 4 bases from V and 6 bases from J, with 19 bases between. In nucleotides, the CDR3 is TGCAGTGCTAACGGGGGACTCAATACCATTCAGCCCCAGCATTTT. It codes for CSANGGLNTIQPQHF.

This chain links TRBV28 with TRBJ1-1, with D tentatively TRBD1 (5 bases). The CDR3 has 13 amino acids. Germline V gene lookup returns CDR1 MDHEN and CDR2 SYDVKM. CDR3 coding DNA: TGTACGTGGGGCCCACAGTTGAGGACTGAAGCTTTCTTT. Protein: CTWGPQLRTEAFF.

This clonotype appeared once. The gene calls are TRBV4-3 and TRBJ2-7; TRBD1 or TRBD2 may be the D gene (5 bases each). CDR1 is LGHNA and CDR2 is YSLEER in the germline V gene. This CDR3 contains 14 residues. V was shortened by 1 base and J by 5 bases, with 12 bases between the two germline ends. As DNA, the CDR3 is TGCGCCAGCAGCCAAGGCCTGGGGGTGGACGAGCAGTACTTC. Translated, it gives CASSQGLGVDEQYF.

The J gene is TRBJ1-4, the V gene TRBV7-2; 8 bases match TRBD1. J gave up 8 bases and V 10 bases, and 9 bases lay outside the gene matches. Germline assignment: CDR1 SGHTA and CDR2 FQGNSA. This CDR3 is built from 13 residues. CDR3 loop: CATIGQGSEKLFF. Here the CDR3 DNA reads TGTGCCACGATCGGACAGGGATCGGAAAAACTGTTTTTT.

This clonotype was seen only once. The chain uses TRBV4-3 and TRBJ2-4, with unresolved D. Trimming took 0 bases from V and 0 from J, leaving 6 bases between them. The CDR3 extends over 15 amino acids. Germline V gene lookup returns CDR1 LGHNA and CDR2 YSLEER. The CDR3 coding sequence is TGCGCCAGCAGCCAAGACCCTGTAGCCAAAAACATTCAGTACTTC. Its translation: CASSQDPVAKNIQYF.

The table lists this clonotype with a few counts. This sequence joins TRBV11-2 and TRBJ2-1, with TRBD1 as a possible D gene (5 bases). The CDR3 has 14 amino acids. Trimming removed 3 bases from V and 6 bases from J, with 12 bases in between. Germline V lookup: CDR1 SGHAT, CDR2 FQNNGV. The CDR3 nucleotides read TGTGCCAGCAGCTTCCAGGGAAGTAGCAATGAGCAGTTCTTC. Translating it yields CASSFQGSSNEQFF.

This rearrangement joins TRBV7-9 to TRBJ2-2, with TRBD1 matching 12 bases. Trimming at V came to 6 bases and at J to 4 bases, leaving 3 bases not matched to a gene. This CDR3 is built from 15 residues. Per the germline V gene, CDR1 is SEHNR and CDR2 is FQNEAQ (reference sequence). The DNA for the CDR3 is TGTGCCAGCAGAGGGGACAGGGGGCCCACCGGGGAGCTGTTTTTT. This sequence encodes CASRGDRGPTGELFF.

The chain couples TRBV20-1 to TRBJ1-2; no reliable D call. The CDR3 spans 11 residues. From germline, CDR1 is DFQATT and CDR2 SNEGSKA (reference sequence). The V gene lost 1 base and the J gene lost 8 bases, with 8 bases spanning the gap. This CDR3 is CSARGSTGYTF. In nucleotides, the CDR3 is TGCAGTGCTAGAGGCAGTACCGGCTACACCTTC.

The V gene is TRBV27, the J gene TRBJ1-5, with a tentative D call TRBD1 (6 bases). The CDR3 runs to 16 residues. CDR1 and CDR2 from the germline V gene are MNHEY and SMNVEV (reference sequence). Deletions cut 4 bases from V and 2 bases from J, with 15 bases between. The chain's CDR3 is CASSSPLQGGNQPQHF. CDR3 bases: TGTGCCAGCAGTTCCCCCCTACAGGGCGGCAATCAGCCCCAGCATTTT.

This sequence joins TRBV28 and TRBJ2-3; D unclear. CDR1 is MDHEN, CDR2 SYDVKM, per germline. V lost 2 bases and J 6 bases, leaving 15 bases between the germline ends. The CDR3 spans 15 residues. The CDR3, as DNA: TGTGCCAGCAGTTTAATCCGCGGAGCAAGCGATACGCAGTATTTT. It is translated as CASSLIRGASDTQYF. Looking up the rest from reference TRBV28 and TRBJ2-3 gives the full variable domain: DVKVTQSSRYLVKRTGEKVFLECVQDMDHENMFWYRQDPGLGLRLIYFSYDVKMKEKGDIPEGYSVSREKKERFSLILESASTNQTSMYLCASSLIRGASDTQYFGPGTRLTVL.

The chain joins TRBV7-9 to TRBJ2-2, with D unresolved. The CDR3 runs 14 residues. V lost 4 bases to trimming and J lost 6 bases, with 12 bases between them. Germline V gene sequence: CDR1 SEHNR, CDR2 FQNEAQ (reference sequence). CDR3 bases: TGTGCCAGCAGCTCGAACAGTAGACCCGGGGAGCTGTTTTTT. Translation gives CASSSNSRPGELFF.

The V and J genes are TRBV18 and TRBJ2-7, with 8 bases identical to TRBD2. With 3 bases clipped from V and 3 bases from J, the junction kept 4 bases outside the gene matches. The germline CDR1 and CDR2 sequences are KGHSH and LQKENI. The CDR3 spans 14 residues. CDR3 in DNA: TGTGCCAGCTCACCGTCGGGAGGGGACTACGAGCAGTACTTC. Residues: CASSPSGGDYEQYF.

The V and J genes are TRBV20-1 and TRBJ2-3, with TRBD1 matching over 7 bases. Germline CDR1 is DFQATT and CDR2 is SNEGSKA (reference sequence). V lost 6 bases and J lost 0; bases outside the gene matches: 15. The CDR3 spans 17 residues. In DNA form, the CDR3 reads TGCAGTGCCAGGATAGTTGACGACAGGGCCAGCACAGATACGCAGTATTTT. As protein: CSARIVDDRASTDTQYF.

The CDR3 protein is CASSLLLGSDEQFF. The CDR3 DNA is TGTGCCAGCAGCTTACTTCTTGGGTCGGATGAGCAGTTCTTC. This chain joins TRBV7-2 and TRBJ2-1; D ambiguous. Germline assignment: CDR1 SGHTA and CDR2 FQGNSA. The CDR3 spans 14 residues. V was shortened by 2 bases and J by 8 bases, with 13 bases between the two germline ends.

Note on this clonotype: This CDR3 fails to terminate in the conserved phenylalanine or tryptophan, so it likely reflects a read error. The chain is built from TRBV5-1 and TRBJ2-7; 8 positions match TRBD1. The CDR3 runs 16 residues. After removal of 0 bases from V and 1 base from J, the junction contained 6 bases not matched to a gene. The germline V gene encodes CDR1 SGHRS and CDR2 YFSETQ. CDR3 DNA: TGCGCCAGCAGCTTGGGGGACAGGCCTAGGTCCTACGAGCAGTACCTC. Protein: CASSLGDRPRSYEQYL.